This T cell receptor (beta chain) is drawn from a study of memory CD4+ T cells and cytomegalovirus serostatus. At the level of the study: This sample comes from healthy Belgian adults, eight or nine CMV seropositive, approximately 25 seronegative.

About this clone itself: Its target is unknown.

Notes on the study in general: Suggested: most of the CMV-linked TCR signature lies in CD4+ memory cells.

The ends lost 0 bases at V and 15 bases at J; junction bases unmatched: 8. The CDR3 is made up of 13 amino acids. Germline CDR1 is SGHNT and CDR2 is YYREEE (reference sequence). The repertoire was sequenced with immunoSEQ multiplex PCR; TCRdb's copy has only in-frame clones and lacks some. The sample lists approximately 92,000 clones, under 90% occurring once. The sort gate was single viable CD3+CD4+CD8-CD45RO+ cells for memory CD4+ T cells. The V gene is TRBV5-4, the J gene TRBJ2-1; 8 bases fit TRBD1. The source material was memory CD4+ T cells from blood. The TCR sequence derives from an adult in good health and CMV-seropositive. CDR3 DNA: TGTGCCAGCAGCTTGGGGGAACAGGGGGAAGGGTTCTTC. Encoded protein: CASSLGEQGEGFF.